Listed below are T cell receptor beta chains from one sample, sequenced in a study of T-cell reconstitution after alpha-beta-depleted transplantation in children. TCRdb passed the PCR reads through MiXCR, listing each CDR3 protein once. The table includes 450,000 to 600,000 distinct CDR3 sequences, about an eighth detected once. The source material was PBMCs, mostly from graft donor cells, sampled 360 days after TCRalphabeta/CD19-depleted stem cell transplant. The receptors shown here come from a male patient younger than 18 who had a stem cell transplant for acute myeloid leukemia, so the T cells may come from the graft donor. CDR3s include the opening cysteine and the closing phenylalanine or tryptophan. Fields, in order: V gene, D gene, J gene, CDR3 protein. A D gene is named only where the DNA matches it firmly.

>TRBV15|TRBD2|TRBJ2-7
CATSRELAGGPQYEQYF
>TRBV7-2|TRBD1|TRBJ2-3
CASSPGTGWGTDTQYF
>TRBV29-1|TRBD2|TRBJ2-2
CSVEAGVNTGELFF
>TRBV29-1|TRBD2|TRBJ2-1
CSLGAGVVNEQFF
>TRBV10-3|TRBD2|TRBJ2-2
CAISEVILAGVNTGELFF
>TRBV28|.|TRBJ1-2
CASSFVDSYGYTF
>TRBV21-1|.|TRBJ1-1
CASSNRPRDRGSTEAFF
>TRBV5-6|.|TRBJ2-7
CASSSDVNEQYF
>TRBV28|.|TRBJ1-1
CASSLGGAYSPRNTEAFF
>TRBV7-9|.|TRBJ2-7
CASSPTFGSSYEQYF
>TRBV10-3|.|TRBJ2-7
CATLQAYEQYF
>TRBV7-8|TRBD1|TRBJ2-3
CASSPGTRGPTDTQYF
>TRBV3-1|.|TRBJ2-7
CASSQGHPEGLGYEQYF
>TRBV29-1|.|TRBJ2-2
CSVLATAPGELFF
>TRBV12-3/TRBV12-4|.|TRBJ1-5
CASSPGLRGNQPQHF
>TRBV20-1|.|TRBJ2-3
CSANSVPEGTDTQYF
>TRBV7-9|TRBD1|TRBJ1-3
CASSKGQGVGNTIYF
>TRBV5-1|.|TRBJ1-2
CASSLVVGLSYGYTF
>TRBV4-3|TRBD2|TRBJ2-1
CASSQDGLAGDQSGEQFF
>TRBV15|.|TRBJ1-6
CATSKGILADSPLHF
>TRBV9|.|TRBJ1-4
CASSVLSGEKLFF
>TRBV10-3|.|TRBJ2-1
CAITGLDNEQFF
>TRBV7-3|.|TRBJ2-1
CASSLYRASNEQFF
>TRBV5-6|.|TRBJ2-5
CASSLTGTAEETQYF
>TRBV20-1|TRBD2|TRBJ2-2
CSAKTLAGVPGELFF
>TRBV5-1|.|TRBJ2-3
CASSSLGTASTDTQYF
>TRBV2|.|TRBJ1-3
CASSVLATGNTIYF
>TRBV7-8|TRBD2|TRBJ2-7
CASSSPYGLANLYEQYF
>TRBV6-2/TRBV6-3|.|TRBJ1-6
CASSYTSTGVGSPLHF
>TRBV18|TRBD2|TRBJ2-1
CASSPSEEREPYNEQFF
>TRBV29-1|.|TRBJ2-5
CSVVTAYQETQYF
>TRBV3-1|.|TRBJ2-7
CASSQGVYRVREQYF
>TRBV7-3|.|TRBJ2-4
CASSLAGKAKNIQYF
>TRBV29-1|.|TRBJ2-3
CSVPPGENTDTQYF
>TRBV29-1|.|TRBJ1-1
CSDEGATEAFF
>TRBV10-3|TRBD1|TRBJ2-7
CATKDRGPYEQYF
>TRBV12-3/TRBV12-4|.|TRBJ2-7
CASSTPIGWSHEQYF
>TRBV6-2/TRBV6-3|.|TRBJ2-1
CASSPGYEQFF
>TRBV12-3/TRBV12-4|.|TRBJ2-5
CASSLRLGPTVKETQYF
>TRBV18|TRBD1|TRBJ1-1
CASSPTGQGRTEAFF
>TRBV11-2|TRBD2|TRBJ2-7
CASSLDPSGTAYEQYF
>TRBV20-1|.|TRBJ2-7
CSAEFFGSSYEQYF
>TRBV6-2/TRBV6-3|.|TRBJ2-5
CASNNDRTGETQYF
>TRBV9|.|TRBJ2-1
CASSVVTAEQFF
>TRBV7-3|.|TRBJ2-3
CASSFALGSTDTQYF
>TRBV4-2|.|TRBJ2-2
CASSPRRATPNTGELFF
>TRBV4-3|.|TRBJ2-7
CASSRLLASYEQYF
>TRBV6-2/TRBV6-3|TRBD2|TRBJ2-1
CASSSPNSGRRGNEQFF
>TRBV29-1|.|TRBJ1-3
CSVEPRLPGNTIYF
>TRBV2|.|TRBJ2-6
CASRRGRLSSGANVLTF
>TRBV7-2|.|TRBJ2-1
CASSFPVSYNEQFF
>TRBV6-2/TRBV6-3|TRBD2|TRBJ2-7
CASSRWTSGSAYEQYF
>TRBV27|TRBD2|TRBJ2-3
CASSLKRDTDTQYF
>TRBV20-1|TRBD1|TRBJ1-5
CSAGQGQQPQHF